This T cell receptor (beta chain) emerged from a study of post-analysis software for immune sequencing data. Overall study findings and caveats: Roughly 5 TRBV segments (TRBV5-6, TRBV5-1 and TRBV20-1 among them) occurred more frequently in patients than in controls.

The germline V gene has CDR1 SGHVS and CDR2 FNYEAQ. The CDR3 extends over 17 amino acids. V lost 2 bases, J lost 0 bases, and 16 bases lay in between. Comments on this clonotype: Its antigen is as yet unknown.

Unique molecular identifiers tagged the TCR beta cDNA libraries. TCRdb called the PCR reads again in MiXCR, with one record for every CDR3 protein. Of roughly 800,000 distinct CDR3 sequences detected, 53% appear once; the ten largest clones hold roughly 4.4%. Sequenced input: blood. The chain recombines TRBV7-6 with TRBJ1-1; D gene uncertain. This receptor was obtained from a girl aged 5-17 years with multiple sclerosis. Here the CDR3 DNA reads TGTGCCAGCAGCTTATTTTCGGGCAGACTAATGAACACTGAAGCTTTCTTT. Translation gives CASSLFSGRLMNTEAFF.